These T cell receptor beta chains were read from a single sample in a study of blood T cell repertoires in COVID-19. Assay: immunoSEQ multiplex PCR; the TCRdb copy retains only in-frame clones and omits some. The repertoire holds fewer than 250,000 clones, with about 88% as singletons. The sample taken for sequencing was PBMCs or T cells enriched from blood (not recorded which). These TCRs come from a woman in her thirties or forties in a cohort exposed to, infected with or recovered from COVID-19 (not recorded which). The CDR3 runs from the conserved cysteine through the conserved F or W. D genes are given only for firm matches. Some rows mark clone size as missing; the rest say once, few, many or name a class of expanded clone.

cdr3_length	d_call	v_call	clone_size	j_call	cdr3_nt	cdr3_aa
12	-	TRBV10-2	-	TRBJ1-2	TGCGCCAGCAGGCAGGGAACCTATGGCTACACCTTC	CASRQGTYGYTF
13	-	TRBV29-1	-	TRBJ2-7	TGCAGCGTTGAAGGTCCACAATCCTACGAGCAGTACTTC	CSVEGPQSYEQYF
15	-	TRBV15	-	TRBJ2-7	TGTGCCACCAGCAGTGGTTACACGTTTCTCTACGAGCAGTACTTC	CATSSGYTFLYEQYF
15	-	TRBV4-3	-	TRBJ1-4	TGCGCCAGCAGCCAGAGCCCAGGGGACGGGGAAAAACTGTTTTTT	CASSQSPGDGEKLFF
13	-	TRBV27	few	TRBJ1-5	TGTGCCAGCATGGAACCCCCGGGTCAGCCCCAGCATTTT	CASMEPPGQPQHF
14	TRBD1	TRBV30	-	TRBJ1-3	TGTGCCTGGAGTCGGACAGGCTCTGGAAACACCATATATTTT	CAWSRTGSGNTIYF
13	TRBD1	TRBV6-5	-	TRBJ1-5	TGTGCCAGCAGCACAGGGGGTAATCAGCCCCAGCATTTT	CASSTGGNQPQHF
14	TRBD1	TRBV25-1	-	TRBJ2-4	TGTGCCACCAGGGGACAGGGGGCCAAAAACATTCAGTACTTC	CATRGQGAKNIQYF
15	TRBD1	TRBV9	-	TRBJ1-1	TGTGCCAGCAGCGCGGGGGACAGGGTCTACACTGAAGCTTTCTTT	CASSAGDRVYTEAFF
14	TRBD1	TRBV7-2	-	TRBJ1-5	TGTGCCAGCAGCCAAGGGGGCGAATTCGAGCCCCAGCATTTT	CASSQGGEFEPQHF
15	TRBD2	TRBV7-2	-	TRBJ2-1	TGTGCCAGCAGCATTGGACTAGCGGGAGATTCTGAGCAGTTCTTC	CASSIGLAGDSEQFF
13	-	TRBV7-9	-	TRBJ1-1	TGTGCCAGCAGTTCGGGAGTCAACACTGAAGCTTTCTTT	CASSSGVNTEAFF
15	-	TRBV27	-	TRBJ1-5	TGTGCCAGCTCCCGGAAGGGGCGCGGCAATCAGCCCCAGCATTTT	CASSRKGRGNQPQHF
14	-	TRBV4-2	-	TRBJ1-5	TGTGCCAGCAGCCAAGAGACAGCAAATCAGCCCCAGCATTTT	CASSQETANQPQHF
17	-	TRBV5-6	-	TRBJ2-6	TGTGCCAGCAGCTTGGGGGCAGGATACTCTGGGGCCAACGTCCTGACTTTC	CASSLGAGYSGANVLTF
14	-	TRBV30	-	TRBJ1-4	TGTGCCTGGACGGGTGCGGGGTTGGGTGAAAAACTGTTTTTT	CAWTGAGLGEKLFF
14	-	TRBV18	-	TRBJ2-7	TGTGCCAGCTCACCGGCGGGATCCTCCTCAGAGCAGTACTTC	CASSPAGSSSEQYF
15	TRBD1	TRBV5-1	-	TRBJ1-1	TGCGCCAGCAGCGGGGGTGACAGGGGGAGCACTGAAGCTTTCTTT	CASSGGDRGSTEAFF
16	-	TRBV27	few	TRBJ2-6	TGTGCCAGCAGCCAATTACAGGGCACCGGGGCCAACGTCCTGACTTTC	CASSQLQGTGANVLTF
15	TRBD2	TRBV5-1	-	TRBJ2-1	TGCGCCAGTCGATTACGACTAGCGGGAGTAATTGAGCAGTTCTTC	CASRLRLAGVIEQFF
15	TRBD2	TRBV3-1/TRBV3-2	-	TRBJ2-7	TGTGCCAGCAGCCCCACTAGCGGGAGAAGGGGCGAGCAGTACTTC	CASSPTSGRRGEQYF
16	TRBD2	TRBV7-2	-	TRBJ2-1	TGTGCCAGCAGCTTACCTCAGACTAGCGCCGAGGATGAGCAGTTCTTC	CASSLPQTSAEDEQFF
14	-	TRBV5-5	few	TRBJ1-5	TGTGCCAGCAGCCCAGGGGTATCAGAGCAGCCCCAGCATTTT	CASSPGVSEQPQHF
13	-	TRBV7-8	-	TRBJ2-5	TGTGCCAGCAGCTTGCGGGGCCAAGAGACCCAGTACTTC	CASSLRGQETQYF
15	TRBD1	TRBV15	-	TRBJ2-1	TGTGCCACCAGCAGTGGGACAGGGGGAAGGAATGAGCAGTTCTTC	CATSSGTGGRNEQFF
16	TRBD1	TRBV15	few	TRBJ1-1	TGTGCCACCAGCGGTCAGGGGGCGCACGGGAACACTGAAGCTTTCTTT	CATSGQGAHGNTEAFF
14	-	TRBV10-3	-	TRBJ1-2	TGTGCCATCAGTGAGTCCCCAGGGAAGGATGGCTACACCTTC	CAISESPGKDGYTF
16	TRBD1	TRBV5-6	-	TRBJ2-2	TGTGCCAGCAGCCCCGCCGGGACAGGGGATTCCGGGGAGCTGTTTTTT	CASSPAGTGDSGELFF
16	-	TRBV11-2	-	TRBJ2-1	TGTGCCAGCAGCTTAGAGGTGGGCAGGGCATACAATGAGCAGTTCTTC	CASSLEVGRAYNEQFF
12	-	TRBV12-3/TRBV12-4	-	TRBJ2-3	TGTGCCAGCAGTTTTTCAACAGATACGCAGTATTTT	CASSFSTDTQYF
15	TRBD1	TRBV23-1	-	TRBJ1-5	TGCGCCAGCAGTCCCGGGACAGGGTACAATCAGCCCCAGCATTTT	CASSPGTGYNQPQHF
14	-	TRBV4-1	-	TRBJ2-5	TGCGCCAGCAGCCAAGAACGCAGAGGTGAGACCCAGTACTTC	CASSQERRGETQYF
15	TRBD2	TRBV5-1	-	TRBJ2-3	TGCGCCAGCAGCGACTTAGCGGGAGGCACAGATACGCAGTATTTT	CASSDLAGGTDTQYF
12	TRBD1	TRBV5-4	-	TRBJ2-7	TGTGCCAGCAGTCTACAGGGGAACGAGCAGTACTTC	CASSLQGNEQYF
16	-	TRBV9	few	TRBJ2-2	TGTGCCAGCAGCGTAGGCCCACAGACGAACACCGGGGAGCTGTTTTTT	CASSVGPQTNTGELFF
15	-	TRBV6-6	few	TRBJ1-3	TGTGCCAGCAGTTACTCTAGAGGGGGTGGAAACACCATATATTTT	CASSYSRGGGNTIYF
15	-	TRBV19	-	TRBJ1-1	TGTGCCAGTAGTCCGACAGGTGTCACGAACACTGAAGCTTTCTTT	CASSPTGVTNTEAFF
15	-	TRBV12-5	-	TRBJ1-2	TGTGCTAGTGCCCTGTTCGGGGAATCTAACTATGGCTACACCTTC	CASALFGESNYGYTF
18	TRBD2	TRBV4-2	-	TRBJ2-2	TGTGCCAGCAGCCAAGATCCGCTAGCGGGGGGGCTGGACGGGGAGCTGTTTTTT	CASSQDPLAGGLDGELFF
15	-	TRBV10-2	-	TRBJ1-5	TGCGCCAGCGCCCAGGGAAGGGGGGGGCGAGAGCCCCAGCATTTT	CASAQGRGGREPQHF
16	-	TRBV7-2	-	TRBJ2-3	TGTGCCAGCAGCTTACGCGGCGGGTTAAGCACAGATACGCAGTATTTT	CASSLRGGLSTDTQYF
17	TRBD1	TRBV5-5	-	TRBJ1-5	TGTGCCAGCAGCTTCTTGGGACAGGGAGAGTCCAATCAGCCCCAGCATTTT	CASSFLGQGESNQPQHF
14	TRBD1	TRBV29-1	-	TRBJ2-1	TGCAGCGTTGTAGGGACAGGGCGATACAATGAGCAGTTCTTC	CSVVGTGRYNEQFF
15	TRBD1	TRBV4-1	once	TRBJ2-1	TGCGCCAGCAGCCACAGGACAGGGGCTAGCTATGAGCAGTTCTTC	CASSHRTGASYEQFF
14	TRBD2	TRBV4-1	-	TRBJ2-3	TGCGCCAGCAGCCAACTCACCAAGCGGGAGTTTCAGTATTTT	CASSQLTKREFQYF